This T cell receptor (beta chain) stems from a study of control samples from healthy donors and cancer patients. This clone showed up just once. Sequencing was performed with immunoSEQ multiplex PCR; in TCRdb, only in-frame clones are kept and a portion is missing. This sample yields tens of thousands of clones, of which roughly 90% are seen a single time; roughly 0.91% belongs to the top ten. Germline loops: CDR1 LNHDA, CDR2 SQIVND (reference sequence). Trimming left V 4 bases short and J 8 bases short, with 15 bases between. The CDR3 has 14 residues. The sequence was obtained from a man aged 30-40 years with colorectal cancer. The chain uses TRBV19 and TRBJ2-1; TRBD1 or TRBD2 may be the D gene (5 bases each). The sample was PBMCs. The CDR3 DNA sequence: TGTGCCAGTAGTACCCGGGACCCACGATATGAGCAGTTCTTC. This encodes CASSTRDPRYEQFF.